These 30 T cell receptor beta chains originate from one sample sequenced in a study of CD4 T cell repertoires in COVID-19. The method was immunoSEQ multiplex PCR; TCRdb's version includes in-frame clones alone and lacks a portion of them. The table shows approximately 75,000 clones, with 80% to 90% occurring only once. Sequenced material: CD4+ T cells from peripheral blood, taken after recovery from COVID-19. Every receptor here comes from a human donor who had COVID-19.

This chain connects TRBV6-2 or TRBV6-3 to TRBJ2-3; no clear D. CDR1 MNHEY and CDR2 SVGEGT come from the germline V gene. The CDR3 extends over 13 amino acids. The V end lost 2 bases, the J end lost 4 bases, and 7 bases lay between the germline ends. This chain's CDR3 is CASSYLRADTQYF. CDR3 sequence (DNA): TGTGCCAGCAGTTACCTTCGGGCAGATACGCAGTATTTT.

The genes are TRBV9 and TRBJ2-7; a weak D match, TRBD1 (6 bases). Germline V gives CDR1 SGDLS, CDR2 YYNGEE. This CDR3 is built from 14 residues. The ends were cut back, 3 bases at V and 6 bases at J, with 16 bases in the middle. The CDR3 sequence: CASSAQGRGSEQYF. In nucleotides, the CDR3 is TGTGCCAGCAGCGCCCAGGGGAGAGGGAGCGAGCAGTACTTC.

The chain links TRBV7-2 to TRBJ2-7; D not certain. The germline V gene encodes CDR1 SGHTA and CDR2 FQGNSA. This CDR3 is built from 13 residues. V lost 5 bases and J lost 4, with 12 bases in between. DNA for the CDR3: TGTGCCAGCAGCCCACTTGGCGGATACGAGCAGTACTTC. Translation: CASSPLGGYEQYF.

This chain links TRBV28 with TRBJ2-7; 7 positions agree with TRBD1. The CDR3 consists of 14 residues. The V gene end was trimmed by 6 bases and the J gene end by 3 bases; junction bases not matched to a gene: 8. Germline V gene data show CDR1 as MDHEN and CDR2 as SYDVKM. CDR3 region: CASREGQVHYEQYF. CDR3 coding DNA: TGTGCCAGCAGAGAAGGACAGGTTCACTACGAGCAGTACTTC.

V is TRBV4-1 and J is TRBJ2-5; 9 bases map to TRBD2. The germline CDR1 and CDR2 sequences are MGHRA and YSYEKL. This CDR3 contains 16 residues. V was clipped by 0 bases and J by 5 bases; unmatched bases: 7. CDR3 bases: TGCGCCAGCAGCCAAGATGGAGCGGGAGGTTGGGAGACCCAGTACTTC. Translation gives CASSQDGAGGWETQYF.

For the CDR3, the DNA is TGTGCCAGCAGACAGAACTATAATTCACCCCTCCACTTT. Its translation is CASRQNYNSPLHF. The J gene is TRBJ1-6, the V gene TRBV28; D gene ambiguous. There are 13 residues in the CDR3. V lost 6 bases and J lost 3, with 6 bases in between. CDR1 MDHEN and CDR2 SYDVKM come from the germline V gene.

The V and J genes are TRBV6-6 and TRBJ2-7; no clear D. CDR3 length: 12 amino acids. The V gene lost 6 bases and the J gene lost 0 bases, with 6 bases spanning the gap. Germline V gives CDR1 MNHNY, CDR2 SVGAGI (reference sequence). The CDR3 region has the DNA TGTGCCAGCAGCTCGCTCTCCTACGAGCAGTACTTC. It specifies CASSSLSYEQYF.

The chain links TRBV4-1 to TRBJ1-2; D might be TRBD1 (5 bases). The CDR3 sequence is 16 residues long. V was clipped by 3 bases and J by 4 bases, with 18 bases between them. The germline V gene encodes CDR1 MGHRA and CDR2 YSYEKL. CDR3 region: CASSQEGTNPSYGYTF. The DNA of the CDR3 is TGCGCCAGCAGCCAGGAAGGGACTAACCCCTCCTATGGCTACACCTTC.

CDR3 nucleotides: TGTGCCAGCGGCCGTAGGACGGGAGGTGGGGAGACCCAGTACTTC. It yields the protein CASGRRTGGGETQYF. The chain carries TRBV9 and TRBJ2-5; 7 nucleotides line up with TRBD2. The ends lost 7 bases at V and 5 bases at J; junction bases unmatched: 14. CDR1 and CDR2 from the germline V gene are SGDLS and YYNGEE. This CDR3 comprises 15 residues.

V usage is TRBV18 and J usage is TRBJ1-5; D perhaps matches TRBD1 (5 bases). CDR1 and CDR2 (germline): KGHSH, LQKENI. V gave up 6 bases and J gave up 2 bases, with 11 bases separating them. This CDR3 comprises 14 residues. DNA of the CDR3: TGTGCCAGCTCCCCAGGGACTGGCAATCAGCCCCAGCATTTT. Translation: CASSPGTGNQPQHF.

The chain combines TRBV19 with TRBJ2-3; possible D gene TRBD2, 6 bases. CDR1 LNHDA and CDR2 SQIVND come from the germline V gene (reference sequence). V was trimmed by 3 bases and J by 4 bases, leaving 8 bases between them. CDR3 length equals 13 residues. CDR3 sequence reads: CASSIGGADTQYF. In DNA, the CDR3 is TGTGCCAGTAGTATCGGGGGTGCAGATACGCAGTATTTT.

The V and J genes are TRBV4-1 and TRBJ1-1; no firm D call. CDR1 is MGHRA and CDR2 is YSYEKL in the germline V gene. CDR3 length: 12 amino acids. Trimming took 4 bases from V and 4 from J, leaving 7 bases between them. CDR3 nucleotide sequence: TGCGCCAGCAGCCTGGGGTTCACTGAAGCTTTCTTT. It specifies CASSLGFTEAFF.

This rearrangement joins TRBV5-6 to TRBJ1-1; D remains ambiguous. Between the trimmed V and J ends, which lost 2 bases and 0 bases, there was a span of 14 bases. Looked up from germline, CDR1 is SGHDT and CDR2 is YYEEEE. CDR3 length: 16 amino acids. CDR3 protein: CASSFGWSSMNTEAFF. The CDR3 DNA sequence: TGTGCCAGCAGCTTCGGGTGGAGTTCCATGAACACTGAAGCTTTCTTT. The full variable domain, rest sourced from reference TRBV5-6 and TRBJ1-1, is DAGVTQSPTHLIKTRGQQVTLRCSPKSGHDTVSWYQQALGQGPQFIFQYYEEEERQRGNFPDRFSGHQFPNYSSELNVNALLLGDSALYLCASSFGWSSMNTEAFFGQGTRLTVV.

The chain has TRBV19 and TRBJ2-3; 8 nucleotides match TRBD2. This CDR3 contains 16 residues. After removal of 5 bases from V and 7 bases from J, the junction contained 14 bases not matched to a gene. Germline lookup yields CDR1 LNHDA and CDR2 SQIVND (reference sequence). As DNA, the CDR3 is TGTGCCAGTAGTGACGGAGCGGGAGTTCTCCTGAATACGCAGTATTTT. Protein product: CASSDGAGVLLNTQYF.

The CDR3: CASSERQGNTEAFF. The CDR3 DNA follows: TGTGCCAGCAGTGAAAGACAGGGGAACACTGAAGCTTTCTTT. The chain carries TRBV6-1 and TRBJ1-1; 7 positions match TRBD1. Germline loops: CDR1 MNHNS, CDR2 SASEGT. The CDR3 consists of 14 residues. With V trimmed by 2 bases and J by 1 base, 1 base remained unmatched.

The chain has TRBV30 and TRBJ2-3; 7 nucleotides agree with TRBD1. After removal of 5 bases from V and 3 bases from J, the junction contained 2 bases not matched to a gene. This CDR3 is built from 12 residues. Germline CDR1 is GTSNPN and CDR2 is SVGIG (reference sequence). CDR3 nucleotide sequence: TGTGCCTGGGACAGGGTGACAGATACGCAGTATTTT. It is translated as CAWDRVTDTQYF.

This chain joins TRBV2 and TRBJ2-1, with 8 nucleotides matching TRBD2. The junction had 2 bases not matched to a gene; V was cut back by 3 bases and J by 1 base. CDR1 and CDR2 (germline): SNHLY, FYNNEI. The CDR3 is 15 residues long. In DNA form, the CDR3 reads TGTGCCAGCAGTGAGAGCGGGGGTTCCTACAATGAGCAGTTCTTC. Translated, it gives CASSESGGSYNEQFF.

This chain links TRBV7-2 with TRBJ1-2; D remains unclear. The CDR3 length is 14 residues. Germline assignment: CDR1 SGHTA and CDR2 FQGNSA. The V gene lost 1 base and the J gene lost 2 bases, with 8 bases spanning the gap. CDR3 sequence reads: CASSLGPANYGYTF. The CDR3, as DNA: TGTGCCAGCAGCTTAGGCCCAGCCAACTATGGCTACACCTTC.

The J gene is TRBJ2-2, the V gene TRBV11-2; possible D gene TRBD1, 6 bases. Germline V gene data show CDR1 as SGHAT and CDR2 as FQNNGV. This CDR3 comprises 17 residues. V was pared by 5 bases and J by 0 bases, with 16 bases between. The CDR3 reads CASSLTYDRTNTGELFF. As DNA, the CDR3 is TGTGCCAGCAGCCTGACCTATGACAGGACGAACACCGGGGAGCTGTTTTTT.

The sample holds a few counts of this clone. The gene calls are TRBV5-5 and TRBJ2-7; no definite D call. Trimming removed 0 bases at V and 2 bases at J, with 9 bases between. Germline loops: CDR1 SGHKS, CDR2 YYEKEE (reference sequence). CDR3 length: 14 amino acids. The CDR3 coding sequence is TGTGCCAGCAGCTTGGTTGTCGCTCCCTACGAGCAGTACTTC. Protein: CASSLVVAPYEQYF.

This rearrangement joins TRBV18 to TRBJ1-2; no firm D call. CDR1 is KGHSH and CDR2 is LQKENI in the germline V gene. Trimming cost V 2 bases and J 2 bases, with 3 bases left between them. The CDR3 totals 12 residues. CDR3 in DNA: TGTGCCAGCTCACCAGAGAACTATGGCTACACCTTC. The encoded protein is CASSPENYGYTF.

This clone was seen just once. The V and J genes are TRBV6-5 and TRBJ2-3; perhaps TRBD2 as D (5 bases). V was pared by 8 bases and J by 5 bases, with 14 bases between. This CDR3 comprises 13 residues. Looked up from germline, CDR1 is MNHEY and CDR2 is SVGAGI. CDR3 bases: TGTGCCAGCGGATGGCTAGCTGGAGATACGCAGTATTTT. It translates to CASGWLAGDTQYF.

The V and J genes are TRBV5-1 and TRBJ2-3; D call uncertain. The germline V gene encodes CDR1 SGHRS and CDR2 YFSETQ. Trimming removed 7 bases from V and 0 bases from J, with 12 bases in between. There are 14 residues in the CDR3. The CDR3 coding sequence is TGCGCCAGCGGTCGGATTTCTAGCACAGATACGCAGTATTTT. Encoded protein: CASGRISSTDTQYF.

V and J are TRBV24-1 and TRBJ2-5, with TRBD1 matching 7 bases. Trimming removed 3 bases from V and 9 bases from J; junction bases left unmatched: 12. The CDR3 extends over 15 amino acids. Per the germline V gene, CDR1 is KGHDR and CDR2 is SFDVKD. CDR3 nucleotides: TGTGCCACCAGTGATCCATCACAGGGTCAGGGGGCCCAGTACTTC. It specifies CATSDPSQGQGAQYF.

The rearrangement uses TRBV12-3 or TRBV12-4 and TRBJ1-5; D gene ambiguous. The V and J ends lost 4 bases and 6 bases respectively, with 10 bases between them. This CDR3 has 13 residues. The DNA for the CDR3 is TGTGCCAGCAGTTCCACCGCCAGTCAGCCCCAGCATTTT. It specifies CASSSTASQPQHF.

The genes are TRBV5-3 and TRBJ1-5; TRBD1 might be the D (5 bases). TRBV5-3 is classed as an ORF, of uncertain function. The CDR3 runs 18 residues. Trimming shortened V by 6 bases and J by 2 bases, and 24 bases separated the two germline ends. The CDR3 DNA reads as TGTGCCAGAACCCCCCCGACAGACCGCAAGGAGGGCAATCAGCCCCAGCATTTT. Translated: CARTPPTDRKEGNQPQHF.

In its sample, this clone was seen once. The V gene is TRBV4-1, the J gene TRBJ2-1; TRBD1 is a possible D gene (5 bases). The CDR3 contains 16 residues. Deletions cut 2 bases from V and 4 bases from J, with 15 bases between. CDR1 is MGHRA, CDR2 YSYEKL, per germline. CDR3: CASSQYPAGNYNEQFF. The CDR3 DNA reads TGCGCCAGCAGCCAATACCCCGCAGGGAATTACAATGAGCAGTTCTTC.

The table lists this clone with a few counts. This rearrangement joins TRBV3-1 (or the pseudogene TRBV3-2) to TRBJ2-7; D is ambiguous. Germline CDR1 LGHDT, CDR2 YNNKEL (reference sequence). CDR3 length: 13 residues. V was cut by 1 base and J by 6 bases, with 10 bases left in between. In nucleotides, the CDR3 is TGTGCCAGCAGCCAAGGTGGCGTTCCCGAGCAGTACTTC. It codes for CASSQGGVPEQYF.

This chain links TRBV9 with TRBJ2-5, with 8 bases that match TRBD1. The CDR3 is 16 residues long. CDR1 and CDR2 from the germline V gene are SGDLS and YYNGEE. V gave up 0 bases and J gave up 5 bases; unmatched junction bases: 9. CDR3 bases: TGTGCCAGCAGCGTAGAGGGCAGGGGGCTTTGGGAGACCCAGTACTTC. Translation gives CASSVEGRGLWETQYF.

This sequence joins TRBV4-2 and TRBJ2-2; D is ambiguous. Trimming removed 0 bases at V and 7 bases at J, with 6 bases between. Germline CDR1 reads LGHNA; CDR2 reads YNFKEQ. There are 13 residues in the CDR3. The CDR3 sequence is CASSQDVDGELFF. As DNA, the CDR3 is TGTGCCAGCAGCCAAGATGTGGACGGGGAGCTGTTTTTT.